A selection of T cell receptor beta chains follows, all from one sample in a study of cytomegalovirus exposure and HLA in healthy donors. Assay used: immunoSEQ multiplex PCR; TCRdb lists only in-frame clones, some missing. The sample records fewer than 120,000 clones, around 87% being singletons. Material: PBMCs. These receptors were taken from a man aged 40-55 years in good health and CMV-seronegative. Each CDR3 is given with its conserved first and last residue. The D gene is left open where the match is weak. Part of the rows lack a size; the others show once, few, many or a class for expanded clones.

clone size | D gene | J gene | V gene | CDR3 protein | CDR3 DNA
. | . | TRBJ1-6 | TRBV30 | CAWSASSYNSPLHF | TGTGCCTGGAGTGCGAGCTCCTATAATTCACCCCTCCACTTT
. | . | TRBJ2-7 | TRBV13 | CASSLGGSDLDEQYF | TGTGCCAGCAGCTTAGGGGGTAGCGACTTGGACGAGCAGTACTTC
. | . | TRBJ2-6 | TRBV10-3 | CAISELRQPSGANVLTF | TGTGCCATCAGTGAGTTGAGACAGCCCTCTGGGGCCAACGTCCTGACTTTC
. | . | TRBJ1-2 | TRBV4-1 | CASSQGAGRRVGYTF | TGCGCCAGCAGCCAAGGAGCAGGGCGCCGTGTGGGCTACACCTTC
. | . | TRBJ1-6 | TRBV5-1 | CASSSGTSYNSPLHF | TGCGCCAGCAGCTCAGGGACTTCCTATAATTCACCCCTCCACTTT
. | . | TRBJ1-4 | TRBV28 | CASSFRPTNEKLFF | TGTGCCAGCAGTTTCAGGCCTACTAATGAAAAACTGTTTTTT
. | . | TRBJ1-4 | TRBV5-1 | CASSLGGQNNEKLFF | TGCGCCAGCAGCTTGGGCGGACAAAACAATGAAAAACTGTTTTTT
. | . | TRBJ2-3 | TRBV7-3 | CASSLVAARGDTQYF | TGTGCCAGCAGCTTGGTAGCGGCTAGGGGAGATACGCAGTATTTT
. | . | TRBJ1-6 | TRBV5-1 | CASSLTQDNNSPLHF | TGCGCCAGCAGCTTGACACAGGATAATAATTCACCCCTCCACTTT
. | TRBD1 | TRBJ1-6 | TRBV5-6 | CASSRPGTGRSPLHF | TGTGCCAGCAGCCGACCCGGGACAGGTCGTTCACCCCTCCACTTT
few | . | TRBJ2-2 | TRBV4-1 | CASSQEGGTGELFF | TGCGCCAGCAGCCAAGAGGGAGGAACCGGGGAGCTGTTTTTT
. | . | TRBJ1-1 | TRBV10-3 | CAISPRVSISEAFF | TGTGCCATCTCCCCCCGGGTGAGCATTAGTGAAGCTTTCTTT
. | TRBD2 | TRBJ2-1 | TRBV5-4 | CASSLIATSGTNEQFF | TGTGCCAGCAGCCTGATTGCGACTAGCGGGACCAATGAGCAGTTCTTC
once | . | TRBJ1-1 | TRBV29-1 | CSVYLRFMNTEAFF | TGCAGCGTTTACTTACGGTTCATGAACACTGAAGCTTTCTTT
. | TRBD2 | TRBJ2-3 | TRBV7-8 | CASSLFDAGGPLGTDTQYF | TGTGCCAGCAGCTTATTTGACGCGGGGGGTCCTCTTGGTACAGATACGCAGTATTTT
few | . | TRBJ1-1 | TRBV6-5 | CASRPRLAGTEAFF | TGTGCCAGCAGGCCCCGTTTGGCGGGGACTGAAGCTTTCTTT
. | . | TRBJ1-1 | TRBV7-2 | CASSLPPGNTEAFF | TGTGCCAGCAGCTTACCGCCGGGGAACACTGAAGCTTTCTTT
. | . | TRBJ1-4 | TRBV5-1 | CASRRGQGNEKLFF | TGCGCCAGCCGGAGGGGTCAAGGTAATGAAAAACTGTTTTTT
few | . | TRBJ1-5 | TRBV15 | CATSRGSFNQPQHF | TGTGCCACCAGCAGGGGCAGTTTCAATCAGCCCCAGCATTTT
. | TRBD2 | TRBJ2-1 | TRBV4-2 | CASSQMLGKGGDEQFF | TGTGCCAGCAGTCAAATGCTCGGCAAGGGAGGGGATGAGCAGTTCTTC
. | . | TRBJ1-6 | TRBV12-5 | CASVPYSPLHF | TGTGCTAGTGTTCCCTATTCACCCCTCCACTTT
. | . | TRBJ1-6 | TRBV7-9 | CASSQDSPLHF | TGTGCCAGCAGCCAGGATTCACCCCTCCACTTT
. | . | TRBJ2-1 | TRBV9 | CASSASGTHYNEQFF | TGTGCCAGCAGCGCCTCCGGGACTCACTACAATGAGCAGTTCTTC
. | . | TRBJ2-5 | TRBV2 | CASSLETQYF | TGTGCCAGCTCCTTGGAGACCCAGTACTTC
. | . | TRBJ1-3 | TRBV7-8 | CASSSLLGDIQRAKAGNTIYF | TGTGCCAGCAGCTCCCTGTTAGGGGACATTCAACGAGCTAAAGCTGGAAACACCATATATTTT
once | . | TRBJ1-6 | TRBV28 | CASSLLGALASSPLHF | TGTGCCAGCAGTTTGCTAGGGGCCCTCGCCAGCTCACCCCTCCACTTT
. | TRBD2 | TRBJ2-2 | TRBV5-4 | CASSREAGANTGELFF | TGTGCCAGCAGCCGTGAAGCGGGGGCGAACACCGGGGAGCTGTTTTTT
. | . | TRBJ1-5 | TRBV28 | CASSPNQPQHF | TGTGCCAGCAGTCCTAATCAGCCCCAGCATTTT